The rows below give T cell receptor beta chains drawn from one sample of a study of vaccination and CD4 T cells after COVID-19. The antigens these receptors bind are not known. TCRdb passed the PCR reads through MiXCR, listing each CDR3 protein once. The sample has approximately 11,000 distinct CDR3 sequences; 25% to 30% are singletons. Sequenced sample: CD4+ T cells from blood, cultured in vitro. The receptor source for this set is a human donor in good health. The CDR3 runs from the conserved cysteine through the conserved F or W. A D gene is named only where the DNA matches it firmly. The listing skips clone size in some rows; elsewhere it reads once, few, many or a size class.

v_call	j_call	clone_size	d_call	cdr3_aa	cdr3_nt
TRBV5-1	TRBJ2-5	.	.	CASSIAGAGQETQYF	TGCGCCAGCAGCATCGCAGGGGCTGGGCAAGAGACCCAGTACTTC
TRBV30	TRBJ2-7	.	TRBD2	CAWSVLYGGSTEQYF	TGTGCCTGGAGTGTACTATACGGGGGGTCCACCGAGCAGTACTTC
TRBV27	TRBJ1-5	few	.	CASSLSGSNQPQHF	TGTGCCAGCAGCCTGAGTGGAAGCAATCAGCCCCAGCATTTT
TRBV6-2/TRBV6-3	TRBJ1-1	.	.	CASSYADSEAFF	TGTGCCAGCAGTTACGCCGACAGTGAAGCTTTCTTT
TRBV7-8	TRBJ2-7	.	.	CASSPMAGVGYEQYF	TGTGCCAGCAGCCCGATGGCGGGTGTTGGCTACGAGCAGTACTTC
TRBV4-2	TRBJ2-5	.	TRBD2	CASSQGPSGRVQGGSQYF	TGTGCCAGCAGCCAAGGGCCCAGCGGGAGGGTCCAAGGGGGGTCCCAGTACTTC
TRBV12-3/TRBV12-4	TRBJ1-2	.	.	CASSGGASTNYGYTF	TGTGCCAGCAGTGGGGGGGCCAGTACTAACTATGGCTACACCTTC
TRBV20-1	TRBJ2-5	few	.	CSAIRGETQYF	TGCAGTGCCATTCGCGGGGAGACCCAGTACTTC
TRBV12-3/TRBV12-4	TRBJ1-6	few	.	CASSFGPPQGNSPLHF	TGTGCCAGCAGTTTCGGACCTCCCCAGGGTAATTCACCCCTCCACTTT
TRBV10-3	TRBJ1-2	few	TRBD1	CAIGTGITPYGYTF	TGTGCCATAGGGACAGGGATCACTCCCTATGGCTACACCTTC
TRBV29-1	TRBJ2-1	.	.	CSVVRVGDEQFF	TGCAGCGTTGTCCGAGTGGGAGATGAGCAGTTCTTC
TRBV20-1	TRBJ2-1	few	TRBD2	CSARAGREYTYNEQFF	TGCAGTGCTAGGGCCGGGCGGGAGTATACCTACAATGAGCAGTTCTTC
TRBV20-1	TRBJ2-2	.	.	CSAKRTSTGELFF	TGCAGTGCTAAAAGGACGAGCACCGGGGAGCTGTTTTTT
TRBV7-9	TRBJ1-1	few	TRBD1	CASSFTGGPDTEAFF	TGTGCCAGCAGCTTTACAGGGGGCCCGGACACTGAAGCTTTCTTT
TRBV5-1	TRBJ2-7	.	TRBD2	CASSALAGGAYEQYF	TGCGCCAGCAGCGCCCTAGCGGGAGGCGCCTACGAGCAGTACTTC
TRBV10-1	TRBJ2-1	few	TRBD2	CASKLAGFYNEQFF	TGCGCCAGCAAACTAGCGGGTTTCTACAATGAGCAGTTCTTC
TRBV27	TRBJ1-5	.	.	CASSQLGLQPQHF	TGTGCCAGCAGTCAACTGGGTCTTCAGCCCCAGCATTTT